A single sample is the source of the 12 T cell receptor beta chains below, sequenced in a study of identical twins. From the 5' RACE reads, TCRdb called clonotypes with MiXCR, one entry per CDR3 protein. Of 450,000 to 650,000 distinct CDR3 sequences in the sample, 9.6% were seen once. Separately, the same data were catalogued under a study of yellow fever vaccine responses in identical twins.

Sequencing was performed on PBMCs. The receptors stem from a woman under 30 in good health.

V is TRBV2 and J is TRBJ1-1, with D possibly TRBD1 on 5 matching bases. CDR3 length: 14 amino acids. The V gene lost 6 bases and the J gene lost 5 bases, with 16 bases spanning the gap. Germline loops: CDR1 SNHLY, CDR2 FYNNEI. The CDR3 coding sequence is TGTGCCAGCAGCGCTACTGGGACGGCAACTGAAGCTTTCTTT. Protein: CASSATGTATEAFF.

This clonotype was counted at least ten times. The chain combines TRBV29-1 with TRBJ2-2; 9 bases line up with TRBD1. V trimming: 1 base; J trimming: 6 bases; junction bases outside the gene matches: 0. Germline CDR1 SQVTM, CDR2 ANQGSEA. The CDR3 runs 13 residues. CDR3: CSVEGTGAGELFF. CDR3 bases: TGCAGCGTTGAAGGGACAGGGGCCGGGGAGCTGTTTTTT.

This clonotype was detected once. The V gene is TRBV7-9, the J gene TRBJ2-6; D remains ambiguous. The CDR3 extends over 16 amino acids. Trimming removed 7 bases at V and 4 bases at J, with 17 bases between. Germline CDR1 and CDR2: SEHNR and FQNEAQ (reference sequence). The CDR3 nucleotides are TGTGCCAGCAACCCCACCGTCGGTGGGGGGGCCAACGTCCTGACTTTC. Translating it yields CASNPTVGGGANVLTF.

This clonotype was seen repeatedly, ten times or more. V and J are TRBV9 and TRBJ2-5; D gene ambiguous. Trimming shortened V by 0 bases and J by 2 bases, and 11 bases separated the two germline ends. The CDR3 sequence is 15 residues long. Germline-derived CDR1 and CDR2 are SGDLS and YYNGEE. CDR3 residues: CASSVDGTAQETQYF. As DNA, the CDR3 is TGTGCCAGCAGCGTAGATGGAACAGCTCAAGAGACCCAGTACTTC. Using reference TRBV9 and TRBJ2-5 for the parts outside the CDR3, the full variable domain is DSGVTQTPKHLITATGQRVTLRCSPRSGDLSVYWYQQSLDQGLQFLIQYYNGEERAKGNILERFSAQQFPDLHSELNLSSLELGDSALYFCASSVDGTAQETQYFGPGTRLLVL.

This clonotype was found many times. The chain links TRBV5-1 to TRBJ2-7, with D uncertain. Germline V gene data show CDR1 as SGHRS and CDR2 as YFSETQ. The length of the CDR3 is 13 residues. Trimming removed 1 base from V and 3 bases from J, with 8 bases in between. CDR3 in DNA: TGCGCCAGCAGCTTGCGTGGATACTACGAGCAGTACTTC. Its protein product is CASSLRGYYEQYF.

This clonotype came up a few times. The chain uses TRBV9 and TRBJ2-1, with 8 bases that match TRBD2. After removal of 0 bases from V and 5 bases from J, the junction contained 7 bases not matched to a gene. Germline V CDR1 and CDR2: SGDLS, YYNGEE. This CDR3 contains 16 residues. The CDR3 DNA reads as TGTGCCAGCAGCGTAGGGGGGGGACTAGGACACAATGAGCAGTTCTTC. Residues: CASSVGGGLGHNEQFF.

V is TRBV20-1 and J is TRBJ2-7; TRBD2 matches 12 bases. The CDR3 extends over 14 amino acids. From germline, CDR1 is DFQATT and CDR2 SNEGSKA (reference sequence). The junction had 4 bases not matched to a gene; V was cut back by 3 bases and J by 4 bases. CDR3 coding DNA: TGCAGTGCTAGTCCTCTAGCGGGAGGGTACGAGCAGTACTTC. Its protein is CSASPLAGGYEQYF.

The chain uses TRBV5-1 and TRBJ2-2; no definite D call. The V gene lost 7 bases and the J gene lost 3 bases, with 10 bases spanning the gap. The germline gives CDR1 SGHRS, CDR2 YFSETQ. The CDR3 covers 13 residues. For the CDR3, the DNA is TGCGCCAGCGAGCTGGTCGACACCGGGGAGCTGTTTTTT. It is translated as CASELVDTGELFF.

This clonotype was seen repeatedly, ten times or more. The gene calls are TRBV20-1 and TRBJ2-3; D unclear. There are 14 residues in the CDR3. Per germline, CDR1 DFQATT and CDR2 SNEGSKA (reference sequence). The ends were cut back, 0 bases at V and 0 bases at J, with 7 bases in the middle. CDR3 DNA sequence: TGCAGTGCTAGAGATCTAGTGAGCACAGATACGCAGTATTTT. As protein: CSARDLVSTDTQYF.

This clonotype was observed a few times. The V call is TRBV5-1, the J call TRBJ2-3; the D call may be TRBD1 or TRBD2 (5 bases each). Germline CDR1 is SGHRS and CDR2 is YFSETQ. V gave up 4 bases and J gave up 4 bases, with 13 bases separating them. The CDR3 length is 14 residues. Here the CDR3 DNA reads TGCGCCAGCAGCAAGGGACGGCAGGCAGATACGCAGTATTTT. This translates into CASSKGRQADTQYF.

In its sample, this clonotype was seen a few times. This rearrangement joins TRBV12-3 or TRBV12-4 to TRBJ2-3; no clear D. The length of the CDR3 is 14 residues. Trimming removed 1 base from V and 3 bases from J, with 8 bases in between. CDR3 region: CASSLVTPTDTQYF. The CDR3 bases are TGTGCCAGCAGTTTAGTAACCCCGACAGATACGCAGTATTTT.

The chain recombines TRBV11-3 with TRBJ2-7; 9 nucleotides agree with TRBD1. Germline lookup yields CDR1 SGHNT and CDR2 YENEEA. J lost 6 bases, V lost 5 bases, and 5 bases had no gene match. The CDR3 runs to 13 residues. The CDR3 region is CASSPGTGFEQYF. DNA for the CDR3: TGTGCCAGCAGCCCAGGGACAGGGTTCGAGCAGTACTTC.